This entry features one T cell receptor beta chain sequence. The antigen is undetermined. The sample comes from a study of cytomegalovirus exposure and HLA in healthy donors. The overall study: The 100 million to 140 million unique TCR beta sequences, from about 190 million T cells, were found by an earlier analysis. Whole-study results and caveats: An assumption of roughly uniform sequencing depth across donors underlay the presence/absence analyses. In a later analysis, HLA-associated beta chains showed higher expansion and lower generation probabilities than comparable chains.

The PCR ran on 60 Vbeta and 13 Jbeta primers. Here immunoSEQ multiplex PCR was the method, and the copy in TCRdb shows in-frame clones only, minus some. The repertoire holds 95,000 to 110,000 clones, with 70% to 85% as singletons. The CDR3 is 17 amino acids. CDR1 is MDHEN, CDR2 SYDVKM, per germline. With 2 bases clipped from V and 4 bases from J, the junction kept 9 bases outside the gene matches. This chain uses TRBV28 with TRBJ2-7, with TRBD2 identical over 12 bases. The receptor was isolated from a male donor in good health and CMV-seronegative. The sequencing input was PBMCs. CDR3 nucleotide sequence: TGTGCCAGCAGTTTAAGGGGGCTAGCGGGAGGGTGGTACGAGCAGTACTTC. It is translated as CASSLRGLAGGWYEQYF.